The 2 T cell receptor beta chains reported below all come from one sample, sequenced in a study of blood T cell repertoires in COVID-19. Sequencing was performed with immunoSEQ multiplex PCR; in TCRdb, only in-frame clones are kept and a portion is missing. The sample consists of about 160,000 clones, roughly 90% of them appearing once. What was sequenced was peripheral blood. The receptors stem from a man between 60 and 75 years old with acute or convalescent COVID-19.

The chain combines TRBV4-2 with TRBJ2-3; 10 bases agree with TRBD2. Germline trimming cut 4 bases from V and 0 bases from J; bases unmatched to any gene: 10. This CDR3 spans 18 amino acids. From germline, CDR1 is LGHNA and CDR2 YNFKEQ. The CDR3 DNA is TGTGCCAGCAGCCGTGTTAATAGCGGGGGGACTAGCACAGATACGCAGTATTTT. Its translation is CASSRVNSGGTSTDTQYF.

This chain connects TRBV5-1 to TRBJ1-1; 9 bases are a match to TRBD1. Unmatched junction bases numbered 10, after V lost 3 bases and J lost 4 bases. From germline, CDR1 is SGHRS and CDR2 YFSETQ. CDR3 length equals 16 residues. The CDR3 DNA is TGCGCCAGCAGCTCGTCCCGGGACAGGGAGACCACTGAAGCTTTCTTT. It translates to CASSSSRDRETTEAFF.